This T cell receptor beta chain derives from a study of blood T cells in healthy people across ages. Background on the study: With template switching, about one barcoded beta molecule was captured per two T cells.

This clonotype was detected ten times or more. For the second PCR, which ran for about 6 to 12 cycles, a sample-barcoded 5' primer and a J-beta primer mix were used. A single record per CDR3 protein comes from TCRdb applying MiXCR to the 5' RACE reads. The sample has around 1,900,000 distinct CDR3 sequences; more than 35% are singletons. Per-sample PBMC isolation yielded at least 7 million cells. Extraction of total RNA produced a minimum of 5.5 micrograms from each sample. The CDR3 contains 15 residues. V dropped 0 bases and J dropped 3 bases, with 9 bases sitting between them. The germline V gene has CDR1 SGHTA and CDR2 FQGNSA.

Source material: blood. This chain joins TRBV7-2 and TRBJ2-1; the D gene is possibly TRBD2 (6 bases). The sequence was collected from a human donor in good health. This CDR3 is CASSLAGGNYNEQFF. In DNA form, the CDR3 reads TGTGCCAGCAGCTTAGCGGGGGGTAACTACAATGAGCAGTTCTTC. Full variable domain (missing parts from reference TRBV7-2 and TRBJ2-1): GAGVSQSPSNKVTEKGKDVELRCDPISGHTALYWYRQSLGQGLEFLIYFQGNSAPDKSGLPSDRFSAERTGGSVSTLTIQRTQQEDSAVYLCASSLAGGNYNEQFFGPGTRLTVL.